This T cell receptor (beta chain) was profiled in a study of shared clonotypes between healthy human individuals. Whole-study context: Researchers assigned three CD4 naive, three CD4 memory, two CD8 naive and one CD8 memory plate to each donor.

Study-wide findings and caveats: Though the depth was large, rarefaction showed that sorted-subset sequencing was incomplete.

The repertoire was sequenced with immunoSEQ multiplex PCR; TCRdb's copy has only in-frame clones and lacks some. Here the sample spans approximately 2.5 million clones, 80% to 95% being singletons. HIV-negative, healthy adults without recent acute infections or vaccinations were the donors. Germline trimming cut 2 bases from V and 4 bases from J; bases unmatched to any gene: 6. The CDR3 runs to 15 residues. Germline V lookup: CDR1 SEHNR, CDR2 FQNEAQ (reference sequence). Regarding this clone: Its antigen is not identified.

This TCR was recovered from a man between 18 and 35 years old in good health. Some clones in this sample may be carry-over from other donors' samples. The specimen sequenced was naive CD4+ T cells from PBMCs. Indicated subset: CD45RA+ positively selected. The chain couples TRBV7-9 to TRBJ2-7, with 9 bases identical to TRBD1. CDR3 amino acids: CASSLKGQGQYEQYF. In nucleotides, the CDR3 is TGTGCCAGCAGCTTAAAGGGACAGGGCCAGTACGAGCAGTACTTC.